The entry below describes one T cell receptor (beta chain). Sequencing was performed with immunoSEQ multiplex PCR; in TCRdb, only in-frame clones are kept and a portion is missing. The table shows around 130,000 clones, with approximately 94% occurring only once. The sample belongs to a study of control samples from healthy donors and cancer patients. Germline CDR1 reads SGHAT; CDR2 reads FQNNGV. This CDR3 has 12 residues. Trimming took 7 bases from V and 2 from J, leaving 9 bases between them. Sequences were obtained from blood. The TCR was taken from a man aged 25-45 years in good health. The chain combines TRBV11-2 with TRBJ2-7; D is undetermined. The CDR3 reads CASTRATYEQYF. The CDR3 region has the DNA TGTGCCAGCACCCGGGCGACCTACGAGCAGTACTTC.